This T cell receptor beta chain was profiled in a study of response to subunit inactivated influenza vaccine. Study findings and constraints: That few new T cells are recruited by each seasonal influenza vaccination was the authors' suggestion.

V gave up 5 bases and J gave up 3 bases, with 19 bases separating them. This CDR3 has 15 amino acids. Germline CDR1 is DFQATT and CDR2 is SNEGSKA (reference sequence). Each CDR3 protein is one row after TCRdb ran MiXCR on the RT-PCR reads. Found here are more than 150,000 distinct CDR3 sequences, 7.5% to 10% of them singletons; the top ten hold roughly a tenth. This clonotype showed up many times. Its antigen is not known. The clonotype was recovered from a man between 50 and 59 years old who received an inactivated influenza vaccine. This rearrangement joins TRBV20-1 to TRBJ1-1, with D possibly being TRBD1 (5 bases). The sequencing used non-naive T cells sorted from PBMCs, collected on the day of vaccination. CDR3 in DNA: TGCAGTGCTCTACCGGGGGGGGTAGTAGACACTGAAGCTTTCTTT. Amino acid sequence: CSALPGGVVDTEAFF.